The 22 T cell receptor beta chains below were found in one sample sequenced in a study of blood T cells in healthy people across ages. Through a sample-barcoded 5' primer and a J-beta primer mix, a second PCR was run for roughly 7 to 12 cycles. TCRdb reprocessed the 5' RACE reads with MiXCR, giving one entry per CDR3 protein. The repertoire holds about 1.4 million distinct CDR3 sequences, with almost 60% as singletons. The specimen was blood. These receptors were collected from a man aged 18 to 30 in good health.

The rearrangement uses TRBV6-6 and TRBJ2-1; D perhaps matches TRBD1 (6 bases). Germline loops: CDR1 MNHNY, CDR2 SVGAGI (reference sequence). This CDR3 is 15 amino acids long. Trimming removed 5 bases at V and 2 bases at J, with 13 bases between. CDR3 region: CASSKAPGAYNEQFF. For the CDR3, the DNA is TGTGCCAGCAGTAAGGCCCCAGGGGCCTACAATGAGCAGTTCTTC.

This clonotype was observed once. Its ends do not fully match the called genes, so a read error is possible. The rearrangement uses TRBV28 and TRBJ2-4; 10 bases are a match to TRBD1. TRBJ2-7 explains the end of the DNA better; the J call may be wrong. The CDR3 has 15 residues. CDR1 and CDR2 (germline): MDHEN, SYDVKM. The CDR3 DNA sequence: TGTACCAGCAGTTCGTTCGGGACAGGGGATTACGAGCAGTACTTC. This translates into CTSSSFGTGDYEQYF.

The chain has TRBV27 and TRBJ1-5, with D unresolved. The ends were cut back, 3 bases at V and 0 bases at J, with 9 bases in the middle. The CDR3 contains 15 residues. Germline CDR1 MNHEY, CDR2 SMNVEV (reference sequence). CDR3 sequence: CASSFTSHSNQPQHF. Here the CDR3 DNA reads TGTGCCAGCAGTTTCACATCACATAGCAATCAGCCCCAGCATTTT.

This clonotype has only a few counts. The rearrangement joins TRBV24-1 to TRBJ2-1; D gene unclear. Trimming took 10 bases from V and 5 from J, leaving 8 bases between them. The CDR3 has 11 amino acids. Per the germline V gene, CDR1 is KGHDR and CDR2 is SFDVKD. CDR3 residues: CATGFHNEQFF. The CDR3 nucleotides are TGTGCCACGGGTTTTCACAATGAGCAGTTCTTC.

DNA for the CDR3: TGTGCTGTAAGGGGGGTCCACCAAGAGACCCAGTACTTC. It specifies CAVRGVHQETQYF. The chain employs TRBV6-5 and TRBJ2-5; D might be TRBD1 or TRBD2, each matching 6 bases. The CDR3 totals 13 residues. Germline V gene sequence: CDR1 MNHEY, CDR2 SVGAGI.

There are a few counts of this clonotype. The rearrangement uses TRBV29-1 and TRBJ2-2, with D unresolved. There are 11 residues in the CDR3. Germline values: CDR1 SQVTM, CDR2 ANQGSEA. Trimming shortened V by 5 bases and J by 5 bases, and 6 bases separated the two germline ends. The CDR3 DNA reads TGCAGCGTTTTAATGACCGGGGAGCTGTTTTTT. Translated: CSVLMTGELFF.

This clonotype was seen a few times. CDR3 residues: CASSQIPTSGTYEQYF. CDR3 coding DNA: TGCGCCAGCAGCCAAATTCCGACTAGCGGGACGTACGAGCAGTACTTC. This chain links TRBV4-1 with TRBJ2-7, with 11 nucleotides matching TRBD2. After removal of 2 bases from V and 4 bases from J, the junction contained 7 bases not matched to a gene. The CDR3 has 16 residues. Germline CDR1 reads MGHRA; CDR2 reads YSYEKL.

V and J are TRBV7-6 and TRBJ2-1, with D possibly being TRBD1 (6 bases). The CDR3 runs 12 residues. The V end lost 4 bases, the J end lost 8 bases, and 9 bases lay between the germline ends. Germline CDR1 and CDR2: SGHVS and FNYEAQ. The CDR3 DNA reads TGTGCCAGCAGCTCAGGACAGTATGAGCAGTTCTTC. Its translation is CASSSGQYEQFF.

The genes are TRBV16 and TRBJ1-5; maybe TRBD1 (5 bases). The germline V gene has CDR1 KGHSY and CDR2 FQNENV. Deletions cut 3 bases from V and 15 bases from J, with 27 bases between. The CDR3 spans 16 residues. CDR3 amino acids: CASSHSTGTPFRWWHF. The DNA for the CDR3 is TGTGCCAGCAGCCACTCTACCGGGACCCCTTTCCGGTGGTGGCATTTT.

This clonotype was observed many times. The chain employs TRBV14 and TRBJ1-2; 7 nucleotides align to TRBD1. V shed 4 bases and J 4 bases; nucleotides not matched to a gene: 6. The CDR3 sequence is 14 residues long. Germline V gene sequence: CDR1 SGHDN, CDR2 FVKESK. The CDR3 region is CASSRTGTVYGYTF. CDR3 sequence (DNA): TGTGCCAGCAGCCGAACCGGGACAGTCTATGGCTACACCTTC.

The chain employs TRBV7-2 and TRBJ1-2, with D perhaps TRBD1 (6 bases). V was shortened by 2 bases and J by 1 base, with 17 bases between the two germline ends. CDR1 SGHTA and CDR2 FQGNSA come from the germline V gene. There are 17 residues in the CDR3. CDR3: CASSLRGSRGLNYGYTF. The CDR3 bases are TGTGCCAGCAGCTTAAGGGGGAGCAGGGGACTTAACTATGGCTACACCTTC. The full variable domain, rest sourced from reference TRBV7-2 and TRBJ1-2, is GAGVSQSPSNKVTEKGKDVELRCDPISGHTALYWYRQSLGQGLEFLIYFQGNSAPDKSGLPSDRFSAERTGGSVSTLTIQRTQQEDSAVYLCASSLRGSRGLNYGYTFGSGTRLTVV.

The chain employs TRBV4-1 and TRBJ2-3; D perhaps matches TRBD2 (6 bases). Germline V lookup: CDR1 MGHRA, CDR2 YSYEKL. The CDR3 covers 14 residues. V was clipped by 0 bases and J by 5 bases, with 9 bases between them. CDR3 region: CASSQEDGGDTQYF. CDR3 sequence (DNA): TGCGCCAGCAGCCAAGAAGACGGGGGAGATACGCAGTATTTT.

This clonotype was found a few times. The V gene is TRBV10-3, the J gene TRBJ2-1; 9 bases are a match to TRBD2. CDR1 and CDR2 from the germline V gene are ENHRY and SYGVKD. V was pared by 11 bases and J by 3 bases, with 8 bases of the junction left unmatched. The CDR3 contains 14 residues. The CDR3 loop reads CAVRERGDYNEQFF. The CDR3 DNA follows: TGTGCCGTTCGAGAGCGGGGGGACTACAATGAGCAGTTCTTC.

This clonotype was detected a few times. Germline is not matched at one junction end, which may reflect a read error. V is TRBV20-1 and J is TRBJ2-6; D possibly uses TRBD1 or TRBD2 (5 bases each). The CDR3 consists of 19 residues. The germline CDR1 and CDR2 sequences are DFQATT and SNEGSKA (reference sequence). CDR3 amino acids: CSARDVGPPKRSGANVLTF. The CDR3 DNA sequence: TGCAGTGCCAGAGATGTGGGACCCCCGAAGCGTAGTGGGGCCAACGTCCTGACTTTC.

The CDR3 region has the DNA TGTGCCAGCAGTTACTGGGCAGCCTCAAACTATGGCTACACCTTC. Amino acid sequence: CASSYWAASNYGYTF. This chain links TRBV6-6 with TRBJ1-2; D gene unclear. Germline lookup yields CDR1 MNHNY and CDR2 SVGAGI (reference sequence). The CDR3 sequence is 15 residues long. Trimming removed 1 base from V and 2 bases from J, with 11 bases in between.

The chain couples TRBV10-3 to TRBJ2-5, with D unclear. The DNA end is a closer match to TRBJ2-7, so the J assignment may be wrong. In germline, CDR1 is ENHRY, CDR2 SYGVKD. The CDR3 runs to 14 residues. CDR3 sequence (DNA): TGTGCCATCAGTGAGTTTGGGGTAAGGAACGAGCAGTACTTC. This encodes CAISEFGVRNEQYF.

This sequence joins TRBV4-1 and TRBJ1-1; D uncertain. CDR1 and CDR2 (germline): MGHRA, YSYEKL. Trimming removed 1 base from V and 10 bases from J, with 10 bases in between. The CDR3 consists of 12 residues. CDR3 sequence (DNA): TGCGCCAGCAGCCAAGTAGGAGGATCAGCTTTCTTT. This encodes CASSQVGGSAFF.

The chain is built from TRBV7-9 and TRBJ2-4; 9 bases align to TRBD2. The better agreement between TRBJ2-7 and the DNA end casts doubt on the J call. Germline CDR1 SEHNR, CDR2 FQNEAQ (reference sequence). This CDR3 comprises 15 residues. This chain's CDR3 is CASSLRLAVTYEQYF. The DNA for the CDR3 is TGTGCCAGCAGCTTACGACTAGCGGTCACCTACGAGCAGTACTTC.

This clonotype has a handful of counts. The J gene is TRBJ2-1, the V gene TRBV3-1; 9 positions agree with TRBD1. J was trimmed by 4 bases and V by 0 bases; bases with no gene match: 4. Germline CDR1 reads LGHDT; CDR2 reads YNNKEL (reference sequence). The CDR3 runs 16 residues. The chain's CDR3 is CASSQDIGTGYNEQFF. The CDR3 nucleotides are TGTGCCAGCAGCCAAGATATTGGGACAGGGTACAATGAGCAGTTCTTC.

This clonotype was seen only a few times. The chain links TRBV10-3 to TRBJ2-7, with a weak D call TRBD2 (6 bases). Germline lookup yields CDR1 ENHRY and CDR2 SYGVKD. Between the trimmed V and J ends, which lost 7 bases and 4 bases, there was a span of 14 bases. The CDR3 has 13 residues. As DNA, the CDR3 is TGTGCCATCAATCGCGGGGAAACATACGAGCAGTACTTC. It specifies CAINRGETYEQYF.

This clonotype has only a few counts. This CDR3 reads CASSSAGTSGIGNEQFF. In DNA, the CDR3 is TGTGCCAGCAGCTCCGCCGGGACTAGCGGGATCGGTAATGAGCAGTTCTTC. V is TRBV2 and J is TRBJ2-1; 13 positions match TRBD2. This CDR3 comprises 17 residues. The J segment lost 7 bases and the V segment lost 6 bases, leaving 12 bases of the junction unmatched. Germline CDR1 is SNHLY and CDR2 is FYNNEI.

The chain joins TRBV20-1 to TRBJ2-5; 11 bases map to TRBD2. Germline CDR1 reads DFQATT; CDR2 reads SNEGSKA (reference sequence). This CDR3 contains 15 residues. The V gene end was trimmed by 3 bases and the J gene end by 11 bases; junction bases not matched to a gene: 14. CDR3 nucleotides: TGCAGTGCTAGTCGGCTAGCGGGGGGACCAGGGAAGCAGTACTTC. It specifies CSASRLAGGPGKQYF.